A selection of T cell receptor beta chains follows, all from one sample in a study of shared clonotypes between healthy human individuals. Generated by immunoSEQ multiplex PCR, the TCRdb table keeps only in-frame clones and is missing some. The sample yields 1,100,000 or so clones, 78% seen once. Sequenced: memory CD4+ T cells from PBMCs. The receptors come from a man aged 18 to 30 in good health. Some clones in this sample may be carry-over from other donors' samples. Both conserved end residues are part of each CDR3. A D gene is named only where the DNA matches it firmly. A row's size may be missing; if present it is once, few, many or a size class.

-	-	TRBJ2-2	TRBV2	CASSGTGRVNTGELFF	TGTGCCAGCAGCGGAACAGGGAGGGTAAACACCGGGGAGCTGTTTTTT
-	-	TRBJ2-3	TRBV10-1	CASSESLASDTQYF	TGCGCCAGCAGTGAGTCGCTCGCATCAGATACGCAGTATTTT
-	TRBD1	TRBJ2-3	TRBV6-5	CASSLGTGGKDTQYF	TGTGCCAGCAGCCTCGGGACAGGGGGAAAAGATACGCAGTATTTT
-	-	TRBJ2-3	TRBV5-1	CASSRALDTDTQYF	TGCGCCAGCTCCCGGGCCCTCGACACAGATACGCAGTATTTT
-	-	TRBJ1-1	TRBV30	CAWSGASGAFF	TGTGCCTGGAGTGGGGCGAGCGGAGCTTTCTTT
once	-	TRBJ2-3	TRBV29-1	CSVVYHPGALTDTQYF	TGCAGCGTTGTATACCATCCCGGGGCTCTCACAGATACGCAGTATTTT
few	-	TRBJ2-1	TRBV19	CASSILRANEQFF	TGTGCCAGTAGTATCCTCAGGGCAAACGAGCAGTTCTTC
-	-	TRBJ2-7	TRBV4-2	CASSQARTRSYEQYF	TGTGCCAGCAGCCAAGCTAGGACAAGGTCCTACGAGCAGTACTTC
-	TRBD2	TRBJ2-4	TRBV2	CASSESGSSKNIQYF	TGTGCCAGCAGTGAAAGCGGGAGCTCCAAAAACATTCAGTACTTC
once	-	TRBJ1-2	TRBV6-5	CASRPPGINYGYTF	TGTGCCAGCAGGCCCCCCGGGATAAACTATGGCTACACCTTC
-	-	TRBJ2-1	TRBV5-1	CASSPNPTSYNEQFF	TGCGCCAGCAGCCCGAATCCGACAAGCTACAATGAGCAGTTCTTC
once	-	TRBJ2-1	TRBV5-1	CASSLRQQGTSYNEQFF	TGCGCCAGCAGCTTGCGCCAACAGGGTACCTCCTACAATGAGCAGTTCTTC
-	TRBD1	TRBJ2-7	TRBV7-2	CASSSRGLIDEQYF	TGTGCCAGCAGCTCCAGGGGGCTAATCGACGAGCAGTACTTC
-	-	TRBJ2-5	TRBV4-2	CASSQRLRETQYF	TGTGCCAGCAGCCAGCGTCTACGGGAGACCCAGTACTTC
-	-	TRBJ2-1	TRBV6-5	CASTSGQGGSFF	TGTGCCAGCACCTCCGGACAGGGAGGGTCGTTCTTC